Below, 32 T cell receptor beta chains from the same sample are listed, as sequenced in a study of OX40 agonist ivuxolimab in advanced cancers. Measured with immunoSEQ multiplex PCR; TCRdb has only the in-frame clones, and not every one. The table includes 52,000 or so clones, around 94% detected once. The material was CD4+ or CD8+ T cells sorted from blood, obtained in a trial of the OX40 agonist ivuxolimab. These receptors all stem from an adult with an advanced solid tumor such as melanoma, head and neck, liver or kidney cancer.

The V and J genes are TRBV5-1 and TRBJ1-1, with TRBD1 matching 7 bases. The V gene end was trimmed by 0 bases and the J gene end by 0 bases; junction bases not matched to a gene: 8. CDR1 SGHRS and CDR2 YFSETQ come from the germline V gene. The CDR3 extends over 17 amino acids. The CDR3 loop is CASSLAYRGLVNTEAFF. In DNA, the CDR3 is TGCGCCAGCAGCTTGGCCTACAGGGGCCTCGTGAACACTGAAGCTTTCTTT.

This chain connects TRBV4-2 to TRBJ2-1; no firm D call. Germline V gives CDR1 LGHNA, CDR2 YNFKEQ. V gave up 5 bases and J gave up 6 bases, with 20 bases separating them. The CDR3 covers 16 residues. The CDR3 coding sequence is TGTGCCAGCAGCGGTAGACCGAGGACCGTCTCCAATGAGCAGTTCTTC. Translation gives CASSGRPRTVSNEQFF.

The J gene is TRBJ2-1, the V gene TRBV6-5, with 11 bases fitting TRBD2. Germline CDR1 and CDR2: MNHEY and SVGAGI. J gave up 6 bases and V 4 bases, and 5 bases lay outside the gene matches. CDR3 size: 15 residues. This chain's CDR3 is CASSFLTSGVNEQFF. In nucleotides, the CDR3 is TGTGCCAGCAGTTTTCTGACTAGCGGGGTCAATGAGCAGTTCTTC.

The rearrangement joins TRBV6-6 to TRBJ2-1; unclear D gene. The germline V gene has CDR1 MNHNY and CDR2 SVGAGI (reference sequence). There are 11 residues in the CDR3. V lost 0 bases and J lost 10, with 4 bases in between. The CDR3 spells CASSYSGEQFF. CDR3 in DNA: TGTGCCAGCAGTTACTCAGGGGAGCAGTTCTTC.

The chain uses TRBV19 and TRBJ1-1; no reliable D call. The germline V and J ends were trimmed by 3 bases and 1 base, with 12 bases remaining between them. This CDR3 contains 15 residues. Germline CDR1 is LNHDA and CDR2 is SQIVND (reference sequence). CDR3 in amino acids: CASSIKAGPNTEAFF. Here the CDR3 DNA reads TGTGCCAGTAGTATTAAGGCAGGACCGAACACTGAAGCTTTCTTT.

The CDR3 is CASSVLGTGELFF. The DNA for the CDR3 is TGTGCCAGCAGCGTATTGGGGACCGGGGAGCTGTTTTTT. This chain connects TRBV9 to TRBJ2-2; D ambiguous. Trimming removed 1 base at V and 5 bases at J, with 6 bases between. There are 13 residues in the CDR3. Per the germline V gene, CDR1 is SGDLS and CDR2 is YYNGEE. Looking up the rest from reference TRBV9 and TRBJ2-2 gives the full variable domain: DSGVTQTPKHLITATGQRVTLRCSPRSGDLSVYWYQQSLDQGLQFLIQYYNGEERAKGNILERFSAQQFPDLHSELNLSSLELGDSALYFCASSVLGTGELFFGEGSRLTVL.

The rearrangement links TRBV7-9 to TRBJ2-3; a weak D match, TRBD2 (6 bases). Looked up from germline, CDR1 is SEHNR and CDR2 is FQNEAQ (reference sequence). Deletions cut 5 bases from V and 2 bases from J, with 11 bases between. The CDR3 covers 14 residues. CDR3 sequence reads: CASSPWGVTDTQYF. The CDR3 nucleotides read TGTGCCAGCAGCCCTTGGGGGGTCACAGATACGCAGTATTTT.

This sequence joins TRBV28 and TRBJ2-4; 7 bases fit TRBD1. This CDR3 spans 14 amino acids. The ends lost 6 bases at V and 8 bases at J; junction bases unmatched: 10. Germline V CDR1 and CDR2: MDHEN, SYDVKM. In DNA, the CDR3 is TGTGCCAGCAGCCAGACAACAGGGGCGGACATTCAGTACTTC. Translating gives CASSQTTGADIQYF. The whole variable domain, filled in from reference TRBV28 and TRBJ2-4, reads DVKVTQSSRYLVKRTGEKVFLECVQDMDHENMFWYRQDPGLGLRLIYFSYDVKMKEKGDIPEGYSVSREKKERFSLILESASTNQTSMYLCASSQTTGADIQYFGAGTRLSVL.

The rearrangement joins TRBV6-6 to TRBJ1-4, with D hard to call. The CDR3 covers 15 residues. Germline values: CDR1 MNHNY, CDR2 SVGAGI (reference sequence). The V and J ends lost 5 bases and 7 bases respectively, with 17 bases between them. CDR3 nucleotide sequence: TGTGCCAGCAGTGTCGGTGGCGGTCGGGTTGAAAAACTGTTTTTT. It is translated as CASSVGGGRVEKLFF.

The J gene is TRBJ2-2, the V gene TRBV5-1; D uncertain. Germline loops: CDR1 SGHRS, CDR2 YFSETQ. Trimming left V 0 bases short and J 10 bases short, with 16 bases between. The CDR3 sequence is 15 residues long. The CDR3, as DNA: TGCGCCAGCAGCTTGGATTCCCCAAGGGAAGAGGAGCTGTTTTTT. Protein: CASSLDSPREEELFF.

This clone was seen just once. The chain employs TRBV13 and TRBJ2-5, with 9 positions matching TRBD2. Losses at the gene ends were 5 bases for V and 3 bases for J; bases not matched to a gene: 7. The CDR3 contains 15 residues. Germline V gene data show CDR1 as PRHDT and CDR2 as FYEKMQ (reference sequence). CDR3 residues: CASSASLAGKETQYF. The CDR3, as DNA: TGTGCCAGCAGCGCATCTCTAGCGGGAAAAGAGACCCAGTACTTC.

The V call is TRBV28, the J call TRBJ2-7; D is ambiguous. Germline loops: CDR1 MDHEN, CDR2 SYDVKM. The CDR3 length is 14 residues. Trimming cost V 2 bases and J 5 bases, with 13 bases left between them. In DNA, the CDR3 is TGTGCCAGCAGTTTAGTGAGTCAGACCGACGAGCAGTACTTC. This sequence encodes CASSLVSQTDEQYF.

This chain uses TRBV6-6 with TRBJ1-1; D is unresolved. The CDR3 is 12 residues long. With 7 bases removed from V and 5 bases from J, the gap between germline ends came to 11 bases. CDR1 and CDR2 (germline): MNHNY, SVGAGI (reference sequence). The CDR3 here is CASTWGGTEAFF. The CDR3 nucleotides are TGTGCCAGCACTTGGGGAGGGACTGAAGCTTTCTTT.

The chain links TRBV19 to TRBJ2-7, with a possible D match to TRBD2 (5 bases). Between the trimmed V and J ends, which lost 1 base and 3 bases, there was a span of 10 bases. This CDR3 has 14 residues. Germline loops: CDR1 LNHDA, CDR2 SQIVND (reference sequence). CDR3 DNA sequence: TGTGCCAGTAGTATAGCGGGGAGTTACTACGAGCAGTACTTC. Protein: CASSIAGSYYEQYF.

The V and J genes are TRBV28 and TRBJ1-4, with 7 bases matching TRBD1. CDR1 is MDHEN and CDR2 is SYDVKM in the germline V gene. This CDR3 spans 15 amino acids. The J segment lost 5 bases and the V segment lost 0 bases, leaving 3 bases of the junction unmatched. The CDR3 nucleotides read TGTGCCAGCAGTTTATGGGGGACAGCAAATGAAAAACTGTTTTTT. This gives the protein CASSLWGTANEKLFF.

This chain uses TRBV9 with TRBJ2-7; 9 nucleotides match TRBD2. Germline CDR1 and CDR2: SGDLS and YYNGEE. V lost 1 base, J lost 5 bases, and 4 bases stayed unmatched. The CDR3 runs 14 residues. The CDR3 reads CASSVTGTSNEQYF. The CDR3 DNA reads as TGTGCCAGCAGCGTAACCGGGACTAGCAACGAGCAGTACTTC.

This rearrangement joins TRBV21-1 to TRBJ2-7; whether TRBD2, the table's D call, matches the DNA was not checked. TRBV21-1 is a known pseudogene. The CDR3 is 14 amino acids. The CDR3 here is CAPLKEVKEREQYF. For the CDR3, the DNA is TGTGCCCCCCTAAAGGAGGTCAAAGAGCGCGAGCAGTACTTC.

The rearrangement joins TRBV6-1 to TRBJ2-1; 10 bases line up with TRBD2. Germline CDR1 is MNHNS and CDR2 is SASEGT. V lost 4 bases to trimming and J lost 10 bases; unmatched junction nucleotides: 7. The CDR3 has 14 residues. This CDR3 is CASSVGPLAGEQFF. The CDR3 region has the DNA TGTGCCAGCAGTGTAGGGCCACTAGCGGGGGAGCAGTTCTTC.

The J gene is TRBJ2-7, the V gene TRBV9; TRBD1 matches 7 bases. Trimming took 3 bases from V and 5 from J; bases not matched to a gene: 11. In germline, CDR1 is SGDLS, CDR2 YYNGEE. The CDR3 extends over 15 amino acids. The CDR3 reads CASSASRDSVHEQYF. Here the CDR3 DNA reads TGTGCCAGCAGCGCAAGCCGGGACAGTGTACACGAGCAGTACTTC.

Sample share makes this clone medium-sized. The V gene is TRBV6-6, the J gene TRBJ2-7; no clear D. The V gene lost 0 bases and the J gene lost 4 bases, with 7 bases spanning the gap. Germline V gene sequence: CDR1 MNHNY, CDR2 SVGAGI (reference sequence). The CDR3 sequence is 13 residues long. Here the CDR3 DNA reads TGTGCCAGCAGTTACTCCTCTTATTACGAGCAGTACTTC. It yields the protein CASSYSSYYEQYF.

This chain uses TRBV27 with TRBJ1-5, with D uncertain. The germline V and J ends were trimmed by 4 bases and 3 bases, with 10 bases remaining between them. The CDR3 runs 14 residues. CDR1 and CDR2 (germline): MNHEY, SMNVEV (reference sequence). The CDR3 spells CASSSLIPNQPQHF. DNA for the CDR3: TGTGCCAGCAGTTCCCTGATCCCCAATCAGCCCCAGCATTTT.

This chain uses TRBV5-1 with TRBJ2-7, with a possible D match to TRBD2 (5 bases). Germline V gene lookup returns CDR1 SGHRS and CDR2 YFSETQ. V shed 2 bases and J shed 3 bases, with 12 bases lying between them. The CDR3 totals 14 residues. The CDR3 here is CASSLPGELYEQYF. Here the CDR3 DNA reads TGCGCCAGCAGCTTACCCGGGGAACTCTACGAGCAGTACTTC.

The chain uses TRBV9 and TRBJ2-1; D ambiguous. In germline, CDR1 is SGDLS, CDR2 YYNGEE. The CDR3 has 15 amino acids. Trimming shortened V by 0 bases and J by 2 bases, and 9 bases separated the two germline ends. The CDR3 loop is CASSVGTTAYNEQFF. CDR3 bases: TGTGCCAGCAGCGTAGGGACCACGGCCTACAATGAGCAGTTCTTC.

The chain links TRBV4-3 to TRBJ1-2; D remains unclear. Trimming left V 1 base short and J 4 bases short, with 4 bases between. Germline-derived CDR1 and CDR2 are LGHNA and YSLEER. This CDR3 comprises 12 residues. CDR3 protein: CASSQGTYGYTF. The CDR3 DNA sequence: TGCGCCAGCAGCCAAGGAACCTATGGCTACACCTTC.

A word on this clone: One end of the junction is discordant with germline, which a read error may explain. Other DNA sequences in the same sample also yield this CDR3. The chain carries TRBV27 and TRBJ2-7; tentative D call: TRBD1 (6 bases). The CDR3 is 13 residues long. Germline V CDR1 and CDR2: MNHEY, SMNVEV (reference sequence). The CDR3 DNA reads TGCGCCAGCAGTTTAAGGGGGTACTACGAGCAGTACTTC. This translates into CASSLRGYYEQYF.

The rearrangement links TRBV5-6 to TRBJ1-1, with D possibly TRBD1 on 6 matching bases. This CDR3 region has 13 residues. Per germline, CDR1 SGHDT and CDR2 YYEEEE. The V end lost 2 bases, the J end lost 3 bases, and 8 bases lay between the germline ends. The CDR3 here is CASSFGGHTEAFF. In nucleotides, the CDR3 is TGTGCCAGCAGCTTCGGGGGGCACACTGAAGCTTTCTTT.

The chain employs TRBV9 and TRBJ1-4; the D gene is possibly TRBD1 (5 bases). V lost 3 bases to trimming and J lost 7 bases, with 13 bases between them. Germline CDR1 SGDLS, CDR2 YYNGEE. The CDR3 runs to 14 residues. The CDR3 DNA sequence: TGTGCCAGCAGCGGATCGGGACTCGGTGAAAAACTGTTTTTT. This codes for CASSGSGLGEKLFF.

DNA for the CDR3: TGCGCCAGCAGTGAGTTCGGGGTCGAGCAGTACTTC. Amino acid sequence: CASSEFGVEQYF. The rearrangement links TRBV10-2 to TRBJ2-7; possible D gene TRBD2, 5 bases. Trimming cost V 1 base and J 6 bases, with 7 bases left between them. The CDR3 consists of 12 residues. CDR1 and CDR2 (germline): WSHSY, SAAADI.

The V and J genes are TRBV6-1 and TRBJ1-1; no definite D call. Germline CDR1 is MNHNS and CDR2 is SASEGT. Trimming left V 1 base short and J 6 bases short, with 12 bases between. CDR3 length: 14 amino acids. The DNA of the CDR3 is TGTGCCAGCAGTGAAGTTTTAGAAATTGCTGAAGCTTTCTTT. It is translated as CASSEVLEIAEAFF.

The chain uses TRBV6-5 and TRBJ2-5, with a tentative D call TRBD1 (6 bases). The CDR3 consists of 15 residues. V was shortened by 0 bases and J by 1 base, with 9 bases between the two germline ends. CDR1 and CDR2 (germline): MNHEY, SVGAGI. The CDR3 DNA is TGTGCCAGCAGTTACTCCGGACAGTCCCAAGAGACCCAGTACTTC. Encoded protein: CASSYSGQSQETQYF.

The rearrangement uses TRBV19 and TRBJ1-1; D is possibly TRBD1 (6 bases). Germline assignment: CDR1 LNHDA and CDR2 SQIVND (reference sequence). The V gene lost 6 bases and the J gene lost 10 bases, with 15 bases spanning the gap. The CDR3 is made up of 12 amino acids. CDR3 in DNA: TGTGCCAGTAGACAGGGTTCGGTTCGAGCTTTCTTT. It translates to CASRQGSVRAFF.

The CDR3: CASSLEVGTEAFF. For the CDR3, the DNA is TGTGCCAGCAGCTTAGAAGTCGGCACTGAAGCTTTCTTT. The rearrangement joins TRBV13 to TRBJ1-1; no clear D gene. Germline-derived CDR1 and CDR2 are PRHDT and FYEKMQ (reference sequence). With 1 base removed from V and 4 bases from J, the gap between germline ends came to 7 bases. This CDR3 is built from 13 residues. Full variable domain (outside the CDR3, taken from reference TRBV13 and TRBJ1-1): AAGVIQSPRHLIKEKRETATLKCYPIPRHDTVYWYQQGPGQDPQFLISFYEKMQSDKGSIPDRFSAQQFSDYHSELNMSSLELGDSALYFCASSLEVGTEAFFGQGTRLTVV.